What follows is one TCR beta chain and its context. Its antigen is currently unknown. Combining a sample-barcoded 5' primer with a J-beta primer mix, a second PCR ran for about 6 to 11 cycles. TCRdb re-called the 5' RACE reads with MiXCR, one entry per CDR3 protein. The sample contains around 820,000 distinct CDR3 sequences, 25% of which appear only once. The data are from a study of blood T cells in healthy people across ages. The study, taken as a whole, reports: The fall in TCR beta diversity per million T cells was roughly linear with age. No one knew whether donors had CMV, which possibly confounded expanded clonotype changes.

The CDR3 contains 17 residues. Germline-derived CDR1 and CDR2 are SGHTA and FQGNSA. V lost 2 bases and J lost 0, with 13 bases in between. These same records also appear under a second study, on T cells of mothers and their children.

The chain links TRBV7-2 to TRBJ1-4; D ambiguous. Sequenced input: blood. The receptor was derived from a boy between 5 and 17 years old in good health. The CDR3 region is CASSLLGRPATNEKLFF. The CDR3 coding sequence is TGTGCCAGCAGCTTATTGGGCAGGCCTGCAACTAATGAAAAACTGTTTTTT. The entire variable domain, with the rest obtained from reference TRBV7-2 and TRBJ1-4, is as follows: GAGVSQSPSNKVTEKGKDVELRCDPISGHTALYWYRQSLGQGLEFLIYFQGNSAPDKSGLPSDRFSAERTGGSVSTLTIQRTQQEDSAVYLCASSLLGRPATNEKLFFGSGTQLSVL.